This TCR beta chain came from a study of monozygotic twins with cystic fibrosis. Produced via immunoSEQ multiplex PCR; TCRdb's table is partial and in-frame only. The profile shows around 33,000 clones, roughly 84% of them singletons. The CDR3 totals 17 residues. Germline assignment: CDR1 SGHNT and CDR2 YYREEE (reference sequence). Trimming removed 4 bases from V and 2 bases from J, with 18 bases in between. The rearrangement joins TRBV5-4 to TRBJ2-2, with D perhaps matching TRBD1 (6 bases). The sequence came from a girl aged 2-10 years with cystic fibrosis. Specimen: blood. The CDR3 DNA reads TGTGCCAGCAGCCCACAGGGTGTTGGAGGAAACACCGGGGAGCTGTTTTTT. It is translated as CASSPQGVGGNTGELFF.